Presented here are 17 T cell receptor beta chains from one specimen sequenced in a study of CD8+ T cells in alopecia areata. After isolation, RNA underwent reverse transcription to generate cDNA as the sequencing template. Some clones are missing from TCRdb's copy, which holds only in-frame ones; the method was immunoSEQ multiplex PCR. Counted here are some 200,000 clones, roughly three fifths occurring once; the ten biggest clones make up roughly 3.3%. Treatment described: oral pan-JAK inhibitor, 5-10 mg twice daily. The sequences come from CD4+ T cells sorted from blood, collected at week 4, from a patient treated with tofacitinib. The receptor set was obtained from a human donor with alopecia areata.

The chain links TRBV2 to TRBJ2-7, with a weak D call TRBD1 (6 bases). Trimming removed 5 bases from V and 3 bases from J, with 8 bases in between. CDR3 length equals 12 residues. Germline V gene data show CDR1 as SNHLY and CDR2 as FYNNEI. CDR3 DNA: TGTGCCAGCAGTTTACAGGGCTACGAGCAGTACTTC. This encodes CASSLQGYEQYF.

The J gene is TRBJ2-7, the V gene TRBV29-1, with D perhaps TRBD2 (7 bases). Deletions cut 4 bases from V and 5 bases from J, with 15 bases between. Germline V CDR1 and CDR2: SQVTM, ANQGSEA. The CDR3 has 13 amino acids. The CDR3 protein is CSVGGGGEDEQYF. The CDR3, as DNA: TGCAGCGTTGGTGGCGGGGGCGAGGACGAGCAGTACTTC.

This clone is a singleton in its sample. The chain joins TRBV5-4 to TRBJ1-2, with 10 bases that match TRBD1. Germline V gene data show CDR1 as SGHNT and CDR2 as YYREEE (reference sequence). V lost 2 bases, J lost 7 bases, and 5 bases stayed unmatched. The CDR3 runs to 14 residues. The CDR3 spells CASSFLTGGTGYTF. CDR3 bases: TGTGCCAGCAGCTTTCTGACAGGGGGCACTGGCTACACCTTC. The full variable domain, completed using reference TRBV5-4 and TRBJ1-2, is ETGVTQSPTHLIKTRGQQVTLRCSSQSGHNTVSWYQQALGQGPQFIFQYYREEENGRGNFPPRFSGLQFPNYSSELNVNALELDDSALYLCASSFLTGGTGYTFGSGTRLTVV.

This clone showed up just a few times. CDR3 in amino acids: CASSLAGANQPQHF. The CDR3 coding sequence is TGTGCCAGCAGTTTAGCAGGCGCCAATCAGCCCCAGCATTTT. The chain couples TRBV28 to TRBJ1-5; D is undetermined. This CDR3 contains 14 residues. Germline values: CDR1 MDHEN, CDR2 SYDVKM. Between the trimmed V and J ends, which lost 2 bases and 3 bases, there was a span of 8 bases.

The chain links TRBV5-4 to TRBJ2-6; D possibly corresponds to TRBD1 (5 bases). V shed 4 bases and J shed 2 bases, with 16 bases lying between them. The CDR3 runs 17 residues. Germline V gene lookup returns CDR1 SGHNT and CDR2 YYREEE (reference sequence). The CDR3 protein is CASSPDRAGAGANVLTF. In DNA, the CDR3 is TGTGCCAGCAGCCCCGACAGAGCTGGGGCTGGGGCCAACGTCCTGACTTTC.

There are a few counts of this clone. The rearrangement joins TRBV15 to TRBJ1-2; D ambiguous. Per the germline V gene, CDR1 is LNHNV and CDR2 is YYDKDF (reference sequence). V shed 1 base and J shed 8 bases, with 14 bases lying between them. CDR3 length: 14 amino acids. The CDR3 sequence: CATSRGDLASGYTF. DNA of the CDR3: TGTGCCACCAGCAGAGGCGACCTGGCCTCCGGCTACACCTTC.

As regards this clone: Different DNA sequences within this sample yield the same CDR3. The genes are TRBV30 and TRBJ2-7; TRBD1 matches at 12 bases. Germline V gene data show CDR1 as GTSNPN and CDR2 as SVGIG (reference sequence). The CDR3 consists of 14 residues. J was trimmed by 2 bases and V by 1 base; bases with no gene match: 0. The CDR3 DNA is TGTGCCTGGAGTGGGGACAGGGGGCCCTACGAGCAGTACTTC. Translating gives CAWSGDRGPYEQYF.

The rearrangement joins TRBV30 to TRBJ2-3, with D uncertain. CDR1 is GTSNPN and CDR2 is SVGIG in the germline V gene (reference sequence). CDR3 size: 13 residues. V was trimmed by 2 bases and J by 2 bases, leaving 8 bases between them. This CDR3 reads CAWSPRTTDTQYF. DNA for the CDR3: TGTGCCTGGAGTCCCAGGACCACAGATACGCAGTATTTT.

This clone has just a few counts. In the same sample, other DNA sequences code for this CDR3. The CDR3 sequence: CATSRDQGDTQYF. CDR3 sequence (DNA): TGTGCCACCAGCAGAGATCAGGGAGATACGCAGTATTTT. The V call is TRBV15, the J call TRBJ2-3, with D possibly being TRBD1 (5 bases). V was shortened by 0 bases and J by 5 bases, with 6 bases between the two germline ends. Germline assignment: CDR1 LNHNV and CDR2 YYDKDF (reference sequence). This CDR3 is built from 13 residues.

Details on this clone: The identical CDR3 is also encoded by other nucleotide sequences in the sample. V gene TRBV5-1 combines with J gene TRBJ2-5; D might be TRBD1 (6 bases). This CDR3 has 13 amino acids. V lost 5 bases, J lost 3 bases, and 11 bases lay in between. Germline CDR1 SGHRS, CDR2 YFSETQ. CDR3 sequence reads: CASSLTGKETQYF. DNA of the CDR3: TGCGCCAGCAGTTTGACAGGCAAAGAGACCCAGTACTTC.

The chain couples TRBV6-6 to TRBJ2-4, with a tentative D call TRBD1 (5 bases). This CDR3 has 12 amino acids. Trimming shortened V by 0 bases and J by 11 bases, and 8 bases separated the two germline ends. The germline gives CDR1 MNHNY, CDR2 SVGAGI (reference sequence). The CDR3 DNA follows: TGTGCCAGCAGTTACTCGACAGAAGTTCAGTACTTC. Residues: CASSYSTEVQYF.

This clone was found once. The chain recombines TRBV27 with TRBJ1-4, with TRBD1 identical over 9 bases. V was pared by 4 bases and J by 8 bases, with 2 bases of the junction left unmatched. The germline gives CDR1 MNHEY, CDR2 SMNVEV (reference sequence). CDR3 length: 13 amino acids. The CDR3 nucleotides read TGTGCCAGCAGTTGGACAGGGGAGGAAAAACTGTTTTTT. Protein sequence: CASSWTGEEKLFF.

The rearrangement joins TRBV30 to TRBJ2-1; 7 nucleotides line up with TRBD2. The V segment lost 3 bases and the J segment 14 bases; nucleotides outside the gene matches: 10. Germline lookup yields CDR1 GTSNPN and CDR2 SVGIG (reference sequence). This CDR3 has 12 amino acids. CDR3 nucleotide sequence: TGTGCCTGGAGGCGGGACGGCGGGAGTAAGTTCTTC. Protein sequence: CAWRRDGGSKFF.

J is TRBJ2-5 and V is TRBV4-2, with 9 positions matching TRBD2. The CDR3 sequence is 16 residues long. Germline V gene data show CDR1 as LGHNA and CDR2 as YNFKEQ. Trimming took 2 bases from V and 5 from J; bases not matched to a gene: 9. The DNA of the CDR3 is TGTGCCAGCAGCCAACGGTTAGCGGGGGCGGTGGAGACCCAGTACTTC. Protein sequence: CASSQRLAGAVETQYF.

This clone was observed a handful of times. The chain combines TRBV5-1 with TRBJ2-3; maybe TRBD1 (5 bases). The V gene lost 4 bases and the J gene lost 3 bases, with 12 bases spanning the gap. The CDR3 loop spans 14 amino acids. The germline gives CDR1 SGHRS, CDR2 YFSETQ. The CDR3 coding sequence is TGCGCCAGCAGCGATTCACCAGGGACAGATACGCAGTATTTT. It encodes CASSDSPGTDTQYF.

The chain recombines TRBV2 with TRBJ1-1; D may be TRBD1 (6 bases). There are 13 residues in the CDR3. The V and J ends lost 9 bases and 7 bases respectively, with 18 bases between them. CDR1 is SNHLY and CDR2 is FYNNEI in the germline V gene. The CDR3 coding sequence is TGTGCCAGGGGGGTACAGGGCTCTCGTGAAGCTTTCTTT. Amino acids: CARGVQGSREAFF.

V is TRBV10-3 and J is TRBJ2-3, with D possibly matching TRBD1 (5 bases). V lost 4 bases to trimming and J lost 1 base, with 6 bases between them. The germline gives CDR1 ENHRY, CDR2 SYGVKD. The CDR3 runs 13 residues. CDR3 in DNA: TGTGCCATCAGTGGGGGCGGCACAGATACGCAGTATTTT. Residues: CAISGGGTDTQYF.